This T cell receptor (beta chain) was identified during a study of OX40 agonist ivuxolimab in advanced cancers. Study information: Cancers in dose escalation were hepatocellular, melanoma, renal cell and head and neck. At 65% to 90% male, the cohort had a mean age of approximately 60 years, ranging from roughly 20 to 79.

As for this clone: Its antigen is not identified.

CDR3 length equals 17 residues. Overall study results and limits: Relative to CD4+ cells, CD8+ T cells on average had more expanded clones.

The repertoire was sequenced with immunoSEQ multiplex PCR; TCRdb's copy has only in-frame clones and lacks some. The sample records roughly 60,000 clones, approximately 90% being singletons. The specimen comprised CD4+ or CD8+ T cells sorted from blood, sampled in a trial of the OX40 agonist ivuxolimab. The TCR comes from an adult with an advanced solid tumor such as melanoma, head and neck, liver or kidney cancer. The gene calls are TRBV21-1 and TRBJ1-1. TRBV21-1 is reported as a pseudogene. CDR3 sequence: CASSKGEFGEGVPEAFF. The CDR3 DNA is TGTGCCAGCAGCAAAGGGGAGTTTGGGGAGGGGGTACCTGAAGCTTTCTTT.